Shown below are 8 T cell receptor beta chains from a single sample sequenced in a study of cytomegalovirus exposure and HLA in healthy donors. PCR involved 60 Vbeta and 13 Jbeta primers. Clones were read by immunoSEQ multiplex PCR, and TCRdb kept only the in-frame ones, dropping some. This sample has approximately 100,000 clones, with about four fifths found just once. Sequencing used PBMCs. The source is a woman in her 40s in good health and CMV-seronegative.

On this clone: One end of the junction fails to match germline, which may point to a read error. CDR3 amino acids: CSSSLGVLTGSGFSDGYTF. CDR3 coding DNA: TGTTCCAGCAGCTTAGGGGTCCTTACAGGGAGCGGTTTCTCCGATGGCTACACCTTC. The rearrangement uses TRBV7-9 and TRBJ1-2; D may be TRBD1 (6 bases). Per the germline V gene, CDR1 is SEHNR and CDR2 is FQNEAQ (reference sequence). The CDR3 is made up of 19 amino acids.

The chain has TRBV6-6 and TRBJ2-7; 9 nucleotides align to TRBD1. This CDR3 is built from 15 residues. Germline assignment: CDR1 MNHNY and CDR2 SVGAGI (reference sequence). J was trimmed by 2 bases and V by 6 bases; bases with no gene match: 8. CDR3 region: CASSASGTGTYEQYF. The CDR3 region has the DNA TGTGCCAGCAGCGCCTCCGGGACAGGGACCTACGAGCAGTACTTC.

V gene TRBV4-1 combines with J gene TRBJ1-3; D might be TRBD1 (6 bases). Germline CDR1 MGHRA, CDR2 YSYEKL. The CDR3 has 16 amino acids. Trimming removed 5 bases at V and 3 bases at J, with 17 bases between. CDR3 loop: CASSGRTASLGNTIYF. CDR3 coding DNA: TGCGCCAGCAGCGGGCGGACAGCCTCACTTGGAAACACCATATATTTT.

J is TRBJ2-1 and V is TRBV15; a weak D match, TRBD2 (5 bases). Germline CDR1 is LNHNV and CDR2 is YYDKDF (reference sequence). This CDR3 has 17 amino acids. The V and J ends lost 1 base and 1 base respectively, with 14 bases between them. This CDR3 reads CATSRVYSVTSYNEQFF. DNA of the CDR3: TGTGCCACCAGCAGAGTTTATAGCGTGACATCCTACAATGAGCAGTTCTTC. The complete variable domain, with remaining parts taken from reference TRBV15 and TRBJ2-1, reads DAMVIQNPRYQVTQFGKPVTLSCSQTLNHNVMYWYQQKSSQAPKLLFHYYDKDFNNEADTPDNFQSRRPNTSFCFLDIRSPGLGDTAMYLCATSRVYSVTSYNEQFFGPGTRLTVL.

This chain's CDR3 is CASSHIRDRDSPLHF. DNA of the CDR3: TGTGCCAGCAGCCACATCCGGGACAGGGATTCACCCCTCCACTTT. The chain couples TRBV7-9 to TRBJ1-6; 9 bases are a match to TRBD1. Per germline, CDR1 SEHNR and CDR2 FQNEAQ (reference sequence). CDR3 length: 15 residues. The junction had 7 bases not matched to a gene; V was cut back by 5 bases and J by 8 bases.

This chain connects TRBV4-2 to TRBJ2-7, with TRBD1 matching 10 bases. Per germline, CDR1 LGHNA and CDR2 YNFKEQ. V trimming: 2 bases; J trimming: 2 bases; junction bases outside the gene matches: 3. The CDR3 length is 15 residues. The CDR3 DNA reads as TGTGCCAGCAGCCAAACCGGGACAGGGGCCTACGAGCAGTACTTC. Amino acid sequence: CASSQTGTGAYEQYF.

The chain has TRBV7-3 and TRBJ2-1, with 13 bases aligning to TRBD2. The germline V gene encodes CDR1 SGHTA and CDR2 FQGTGA. This CDR3 contains 17 residues. Trimming at V came to 6 bases and at J to 3 bases, leaving 8 bases not matched to a gene. As DNA, the CDR3 is TGTGCCAGCAGACCTACTAGCGGGGGGGCTCGCTACAATGAGCAGTTCTTC. Amino acid sequence: CASRPTSGGARYNEQFF.

The rearrangement joins TRBV7-9 to TRBJ2-1, with 9 nucleotides matching TRBD2. Unmatched junction bases numbered 9, after V lost 5 bases and J lost 7 bases. Germline CDR1 and CDR2: SEHNR and FQNEAQ (reference sequence). This CDR3 has 15 amino acids. CDR3 sequence (DNA): TGTGCCAGCAGCCCAAGCGCGGGGGGGCCAAATGAGCAGTTCTTC. Protein sequence: CASSPSAGGPNEQFF.